This T cell receptor (beta chain) was recovered during a study of T cell responses to AZD1222 COVID-19 vaccine. Overall study results and limits: The span of vaccine-associated CD4 TCRs extended across spike, with dominance at 160-218 and 743-854. Unmutated regions of variants are reportedly targeted by nearly half of spike-specific TCRs. No day 14 peak samples; only post-peak repertoires were characterized.

Trimming removed 3 bases from V and 4 bases from J, with 12 bases in between. The CDR3 is 15 amino acids. In germline, CDR1 is KGHDR, CDR2 SFDVKD. A word on this clone: Its antigen is not known.

Profiling relied on immunoSEQ multiplex PCR, and the TCRdb table lists in-frame clones only, not all of them. Of 250,000 to 300,000 clones in the sample, around 92% were seen once. This specimen was peripheral blood, taken 28 days after the second AZD1222 dose. This chain uses TRBV24-1 with TRBJ1-5; the D gene is possibly TRBD1 (5 bases). This TCR was recovered from an adult who received the AZD1222 COVID-19 vaccine. The CDR3 loop is CATSDTGTRNQPQHF. CDR3 DNA sequence: TGTGCCACCAGTGATACCGGGACCAGAAATCAGCCCCAGCATTTT.